The next 22 T cell receptor beta chains were all read from a single sample in a study of cytomegalovirus exposure and HLA in healthy donors. Amplification used 60 Vbeta primers and 13 Jbeta primers. Sequencing used immunoSEQ multiplex PCR; TCRdb keeps in-frame clones, though not all of them. The sample gives around 80,000 clones, around 78% of which show up once; approximately 4.4% is in the top ten. Sequenced input: PBMCs. The receptors here all came from a man aged 35 to 55 in good health and CMV-seronegative.

The J gene is TRBJ1-5, the V gene TRBV2, with 9 bases matching TRBD1. Losses at the gene ends were 8 bases for V and 3 bases for J; bases not matched to a gene: 8. The germline CDR1 and CDR2 sequences are SNHLY and FYNNEI. This CDR3 region has 15 residues. CDR3 DNA: TGTGCCAGCGGACGACAGGGGGTCCTCAATCAGCCCCAGCATTTT. Its protein product is CASGRQGVLNQPQHF. The entire variable domain, with the rest obtained from reference TRBV2 and TRBJ1-5, is as follows: EPEVTQTPSHQVTQMGQEVILRCVPISNHLYFYWYRQILGQKVEFLVSFYNNEISEKSEIFDDQFSVERPDGSNFTLKIRSTKLEDSAMYFCASGRQGVLNQPQHFGDGTRLSIL.

This clone was seen only a few times. The V gene is TRBV28, the J gene TRBJ2-7; weak D call: TRBD1 (6 bases). The V gene's germline CDR1 is MDHEN and CDR2 SYDVKM. V lost 2 bases and J lost 4, with 15 bases in between. This CDR3 comprises 15 residues. The CDR3 spells CASSLVPQGRYEQYF. The CDR3, as DNA: TGTGCCAGCAGTTTAGTACCGCAGGGGCGGTACGAGCAGTACTTC.

The J gene is TRBJ2-3, the V gene TRBV28, with 7 bases lining up with TRBD1. Germline CDR1 is MDHEN and CDR2 is SYDVKM. The ends lost 6 bases at V and 1 base at J; junction bases unmatched: 10. The CDR3 is 16 amino acids. For the CDR3, the DNA is TGTGCCAGCAGCCTCGAATCCACAGGGGGCACAGATACGCAGTATTTT. This codes for CASSLESTGGTDTQYF.

This chain connects TRBV29-1 to TRBJ2-3, with D unresolved. Per germline, CDR1 SQVTM and CDR2 ANQGSEA. This CDR3 is 10 amino acids long. V gave up 2 bases and J gave up 6 bases, with 3 bases separating them. The CDR3: CSVEQDTQYF. The CDR3 coding sequence is TGCAGCGTTGAACAGGATACGCAGTATTTT.

The rearrangement joins TRBV7-6 to TRBJ2-1; 10 positions match TRBD1. CDR1 is SGHVS and CDR2 is FNYEAQ in the germline V gene. After removal of 2 bases from V and 4 bases from J, the junction contained 2 bases not matched to a gene. The CDR3 sequence is 15 residues long. The CDR3 DNA is TGTGCCAGCAGCTTAACGGGACAGGGGTACAATGAGCAGTTCTTC. It yields the protein CASSLTGQGYNEQFF.

The J gene is TRBJ2-5, the V gene TRBV6-1; TRBD2 might be the D (6 bases). The CDR3 runs to 13 residues. Germline V gene data show CDR1 as MNHNS and CDR2 as SASEGT. Trimming left V 4 bases short and J 5 bases short, with 11 bases between. CDR3 sequence (DNA): TGTGCCAGCAGTGGCGGTAGCGGTGAGACCCAGTACTTC. Translated, it gives CASSGGSGETQYF.

This sequence joins TRBV7-8 and TRBJ1-2; possibly TRBD1 for D (6 bases). V was shortened by 3 bases and J by 7 bases, with 24 bases between the two germline ends. The CDR3 is made up of 17 amino acids. Per germline, CDR1 SGHVS and CDR2 FQNEAQ. CDR3 DNA sequence: TGTGCCAGCAGCTTGGGTCCGGGGGGGCCCGGGGTGGGTGGCTACACCTTC. Amino acids: CASSLGPGGPGVGGYTF.

V is TRBV7-9 and J is TRBJ2-1; maybe TRBD1 (7 bases). CDR3 length: 17 amino acids. Germline CDR1 reads SEHNR; CDR2 reads FQNEAQ (reference sequence). The ends were cut back, 5 bases at V and 7 bases at J, with 24 bases in the middle. The CDR3 is CASSPRGRDVRVNEQFF. The CDR3 bases are TGTGCCAGCAGCCCTAGGGGGCGGGACGTGCGGGTTAATGAGCAGTTCTTC.

The chain carries TRBV5-1 and TRBJ1-2; TRBD1 aligns across 7 bases. CDR1 and CDR2 (germline): SGHRS, YFSETQ. This CDR3 spans 14 amino acids. V lost 3 bases, J lost 8 bases, and 10 bases stayed unmatched. Here the CDR3 DNA reads TGCGCCAGCAGCTCCCGGACAGGTCCCTACGGCTACACCTTC. This codes for CASSSRTGPYGYTF.

The chain links TRBV9 to TRBJ2-1, with D possibly TRBD2 on 5 matching bases. Per germline, CDR1 SGDLS and CDR2 YYNGEE. V was trimmed by 3 bases and J by 3 bases, leaving 13 bases between them. The CDR3 covers 15 residues. The DNA of the CDR3 is TGTGCCAGCAGCGCATGGACTGGAAGCTACAATGAGCAGTTCTTC. Protein product: CASSAWTGSYNEQFF.

This chain uses TRBV4-1 with TRBJ2-7; 9 bases align to TRBD2. The CDR3 has 15 amino acids. CDR1 MGHRA and CDR2 YSYEKL come from the germline V gene. The J segment lost 3 bases and the V segment lost 5 bases, leaving 8 bases of the junction unmatched. The CDR3 region is CASSFRTSVGYEQYF. As DNA, the CDR3 is TGCGCCAGCAGCTTTCGGACTAGCGTTGGCTACGAGCAGTACTTC.

The rearrangement joins TRBV28 to TRBJ1-1, with no clear D. The CDR3 consists of 14 residues. V was trimmed by 7 bases and J by 4 bases, leaving 16 bases between them. The V gene's germline CDR1 is MDHEN and CDR2 SYDVKM. The CDR3 protein is CASINQVIPTEAFF. The DNA for the CDR3 is TGTGCCAGCATTAACCAGGTGATACCCACTGAAGCTTTCTTT.

This clone appeared a few times. The V call is TRBV6-6, the J call TRBJ1-2; 8 bases map to TRBD1. V was clipped by 4 bases and J by 6 bases; unmatched bases: 13. In germline, CDR1 is MNHNY, CDR2 SVGAGI (reference sequence). The CDR3 is made up of 16 amino acids. DNA for the CDR3: TGTGCCAGCAGTTCTGGGACAGGCCGGAGAAGGGATGGCTACACCTTC. The encoded protein is CASSSGTGRRRDGYTF.

The V gene is TRBV4-3, the J gene TRBJ2-1, with 11 bases matching TRBD2. Germline trimming cut 2 bases from V and 5 bases from J; bases unmatched to any gene: 5. The germline CDR1 and CDR2 sequences are LGHNA and YSLEER. The CDR3 extends over 16 amino acids. CDR3 residues: CASSQSSGRQHNEQFF. Written as DNA, the CDR3 is TGCGCCAGCAGCCAATCTAGCGGGAGGCAACACAATGAGCAGTTCTTC.

This clone showed up just a few times. V usage is TRBV7-9 and J usage is TRBJ2-7, with 10 bases identical to TRBD1. The CDR3 has 15 amino acids. The germline gives CDR1 SEHNR, CDR2 FQNEAQ (reference sequence). The V gene end was trimmed by 4 bases and the J gene end by 7 bases; junction bases not matched to a gene: 10. The CDR3 bases are TGTGCCAGCAGCTCCCTGACAGGGGGCGCGGGTGAGCAGTACTTC. It yields the protein CASSSLTGGAGEQYF. The variable domain in full, completed from reference TRBV7-9 and TRBJ2-7, reads DTGVSQNPRHKITKRGQNVTFRCDPISEHNRLYWYRQTLGQGPEFLTYFQNEAQLEKSRLLSDRFSAERPKGSFSTLEIQRTEQGDSAMYLCASSSLTGGAGEQYFGPGTRLTVT.

The chain has TRBV19 and TRBJ1-4; no firm D call. V lost 6 bases, J lost 7 bases, and 6 bases lay in between. CDR1 is LNHDA, CDR2 SQIVND, per germline (reference sequence). The CDR3 totals 11 residues. CDR3 DNA sequence: TGTGCCAGTAGCCAATCTGAAAAACTGTTTTTT. This encodes CASSQSEKLFF.

The genes are TRBV6-5 and TRBJ2-5; 7 nucleotides align to TRBD2. With 2 bases clipped from V and 5 bases from J, the junction kept 11 bases outside the gene matches. Germline CDR1 MNHEY, CDR2 SVGAGI. The CDR3 contains 16 residues. CDR3 sequence reads: CASSYGVGSGLETQYF. The CDR3 bases are TGTGCCAGCAGTTACGGCGTGGGTAGCGGGCTGGAGACCCAGTACTTC.

The chain joins TRBV7-8 to TRBJ2-5; maybe TRBD2 (6 bases). With 2 bases removed from V and 5 bases from J, the gap between germline ends came to 18 bases. Per the germline V gene, CDR1 is SGHVS and CDR2 is FQNEAQ. The CDR3 has 16 amino acids. The CDR3 reads CASSLTRTIRGETQYF. The CDR3 bases are TGTGCCAGCAGCTTAACCCGAACGATTCGGGGGGAGACCCAGTACTTC. The full variable domain, completed using reference TRBV7-8 and TRBJ2-5, is GAGVSQSPRYKVAKRGQDVALRCDPISGHVSLFWYQQALGQGPEFLTYFQNEAQLDKSGLPSDRFFAERPEGSVSTLKIQRTQQEDSAVYLCASSLTRTIRGETQYFGPGTRLLVL.

The chain carries TRBV19 and TRBJ2-1, with 7 bases aligning to TRBD2. V lost 5 bases and J lost 0; bases outside the gene matches: 7. The CDR3 is 16 amino acids. Germline V CDR1 and CDR2: LNHDA, SQIVND (reference sequence). CDR3 in amino acids: CASSPVSGASYNEQFF. The CDR3 DNA sequence: TGTGCCAGTAGTCCCGTGAGCGGGGCCTCCTACAATGAGCAGTTCTTC.

The rearrangement joins TRBV30 to TRBJ2-7; 8 nucleotides match TRBD1. The junction had 2 bases not matched to a gene; V was cut back by 0 bases and J by 4 bases. Germline V gene data show CDR1 as GTSNPN and CDR2 as SVGIG (reference sequence). The CDR3 contains 13 residues. The CDR3 bases are TGTGCCTGGAGTGTAAACAGGGGGTACGAGCAGTACTTC. It is translated as CAWSVNRGYEQYF.

The chain couples TRBV27 to TRBJ2-3; 9 bases map to TRBD1. After removal of 2 bases from V and 4 bases from J, the junction contained 7 bases not matched to a gene. This CDR3 is built from 16 residues. Germline CDR1 is MNHEY and CDR2 is SMNVEV (reference sequence). The CDR3 here is CASSLKGTGRADTQYF. CDR3 coding DNA: TGTGCCAGCAGTTTAAAAGGGACAGGGAGGGCAGATACGCAGTATTTT.

This chain connects TRBV5-1 to TRBJ1-5, with 7 bases fitting TRBD1. The J segment lost 9 bases and the V segment lost 4 bases, leaving 16 bases of the junction unmatched. This CDR3 comprises 16 residues. Germline-derived CDR1 and CDR2 are SGHRS and YFSETQ. The CDR3 region has the DNA TGCGCCAGCAGCCATGGGTCACAGGGGAGAGTGGGGCCCCAGCATTTT. Translation gives CASSHGSQGRVGPQHF. Drawing the rest from reference TRBV5-1 and TRBJ1-5, the complete variable domain is KAGVTQTPRYLIKTRGQQVTLSCSPISGHRSVSWYQQTPGQGLQFLFEYFSETQRNKGNFPGRFSGRQFSNSRSEMNVSTLELGDSALYLCASSHGSQGRVGPQHFGDGTRLSIL.